This T cell receptor (beta chain) was obtained from a study of blood T cell repertoires in COVID-19. On the study more broadly: Material from acute and convalescent COVID-19 was sourced from the United States, Italy and Spain. Nucleic acid was either cDNA or gDNA, and it came from T cells, B-cell-depleted T cells, or PBMCs.

How the authors handled the data: Amplification of reference gene primers was used by the study to estimate nucleated cell counts. Clones were sequenced by immunoSEQ multiplex PCR, and TCRdb holds only the in-frame ones, with some missing. The V and J calls and clone size were taken over from that table, and D and trimming were inferred from the DNA. The sample holds around 54,000 clones, 90% seen once. The length of the CDR3 is 15 residues. V trimming: 4 bases; J trimming: 2 bases; junction bases outside the gene matches: 5. The V gene's germline CDR1 is SGHRS and CDR2 YFSETQ. This TCR was recovered from a woman aged 40 to 50 with active COVID-19. Input material: peripheral blood. J is TRBJ2-5 and V is TRBV5-1, with TRBD1 matching 10 bases. The CDR3 nucleotides read TGCGCCAGCAGCCTACCGGGACAGGGGCAAGAGACCCAGTACTTC. It is translated as CASSLPGQGQETQYF.